This T cell receptor (beta chain) emerged from a study of blood T cell repertoires in COVID-19. Study information: T cells, B-cell-depleted T cells, or PBMCs provided the cDNA or gDNA that served as material.

Authors' data handling: From reference gene primer amplification, estimates of nucleated cell counts were derived. Assay used: immunoSEQ multiplex PCR; TCRdb lists only in-frame clones, some missing. That table is the source of V, J and clone size, and D and trimming were worked out from the DNA. The sample has over 250,000 clones, around nine tenths seen once. The V and J ends lost 4 bases and 0 bases respectively, with 8 bases between them. The germline V gene has CDR1 SGHNT and CDR2 YYREEE (reference sequence). CDR3 length equals 14 residues. The rearrangement uses TRBV5-4 and TRBJ1-3; D uncertain. This TCR was recovered from a woman under 30 who had recovered from COVID-19. The sequencing sample was made of PBMCs or T cells enriched from blood (not recorded which). As DNA, the CDR3 is TGTGCCAGCAGCGAGAAAGTCTCTGGAAACACCATATATTTT. Protein sequence: CASSEKVSGNTIYF.